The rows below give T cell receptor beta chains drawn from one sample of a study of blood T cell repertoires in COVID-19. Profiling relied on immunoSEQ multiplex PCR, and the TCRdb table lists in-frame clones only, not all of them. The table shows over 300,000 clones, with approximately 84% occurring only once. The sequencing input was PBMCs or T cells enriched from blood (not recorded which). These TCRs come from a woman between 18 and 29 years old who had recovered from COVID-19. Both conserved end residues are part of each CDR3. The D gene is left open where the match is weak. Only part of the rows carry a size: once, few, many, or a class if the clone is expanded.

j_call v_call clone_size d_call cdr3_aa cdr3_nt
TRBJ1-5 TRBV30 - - CAWSPGNQPQHF TGTGCCTGGAGTCCGGGCAATCAGCCCCAGCATTTT
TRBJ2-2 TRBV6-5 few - CASGFTGNGELFF TGTGCCAGCGGATTTACAGGGAACGGGGAGCTGTTTTTT
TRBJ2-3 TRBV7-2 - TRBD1 CASSSTGGIADTQYF TGTGCCAGCAGCTCAACAGGGGGTATCGCAGATACGCAGTATTTT
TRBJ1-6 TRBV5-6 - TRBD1 CASSDRGTDNNSPLHF TGTGCCAGCAGCGACCGAGGGACAGACAATAATTCACCCCTCCACTTT
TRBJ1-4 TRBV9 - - CASSVGHAGGEKLFF TGTGCCAGCAGCGTAGGACACGCTGGAGGTGAAAAACTGTTTTTT
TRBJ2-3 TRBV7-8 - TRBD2 CASTMGTNIKTDTQYF TGTGCCAGCACCATGGGGACTAACATCAAAACAGATACGCAGTATTTT
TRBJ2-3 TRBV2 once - CASSQGGLGTDTQYF TGTGCCAGCAGTCAGGGGGGACTAGGGACAGATACGCAGTATTTT
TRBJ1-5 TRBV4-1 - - CASSQDSSGRSQPQHF TGCGCCAGCAGCCAAGATTCTTCCGGGAGGAGTCAGCCCCAGCATTTT
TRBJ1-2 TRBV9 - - CASTSNYGYTF TGTGCCAGCACGTCTAACTATGGCTACACCTTC
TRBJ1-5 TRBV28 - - CASKSSNQPQHF TGTGCCAGCAAGAGTAGCAATCAGCCCCAGCATTTT
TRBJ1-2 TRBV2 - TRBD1 CASRDRVKYGYTF TGTGCCAGCAGGGACAGGGTAAAGTATGGCTACACCTTC
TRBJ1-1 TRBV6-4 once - CASSDQGFTEAFF TGTGCCAGCAGTGACCAGGGGTTCACTGAAGCTTTCTTT
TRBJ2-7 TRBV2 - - CASSEGGGVAYEQYF TGTGCCAGCAGTGAAGGGGGCGGGGTTGCCTACGAGCAGTACTTC
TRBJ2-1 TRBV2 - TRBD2 CASIPTAGNPYNEQFF TGTGCCAGCATCCCTACAGCGGGGAACCCCTACAATGAGCAGTTCTTC
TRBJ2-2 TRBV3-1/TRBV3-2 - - CASSRHMVGGNTGELFF TGTGCCAGCAGCCGCCACATGGTAGGCGGGAACACCGGGGAGCTGTTTTTT